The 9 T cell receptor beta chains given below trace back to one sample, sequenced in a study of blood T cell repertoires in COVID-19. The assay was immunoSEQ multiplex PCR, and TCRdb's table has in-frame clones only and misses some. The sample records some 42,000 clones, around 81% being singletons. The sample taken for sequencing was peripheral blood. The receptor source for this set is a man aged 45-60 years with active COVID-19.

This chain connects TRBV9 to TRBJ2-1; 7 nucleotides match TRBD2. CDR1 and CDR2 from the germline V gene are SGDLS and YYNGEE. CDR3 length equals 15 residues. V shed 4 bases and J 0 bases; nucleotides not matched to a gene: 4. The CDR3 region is CASSWGGSSYNEQFF. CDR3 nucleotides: TGTGCCAGCAGCTGGGGCGGGAGCTCCTACAATGAGCAGTTCTTC.

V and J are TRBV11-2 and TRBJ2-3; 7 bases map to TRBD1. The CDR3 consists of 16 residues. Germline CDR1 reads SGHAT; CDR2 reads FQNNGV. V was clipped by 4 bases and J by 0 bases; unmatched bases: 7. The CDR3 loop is CASSSGQRTSTDTQYF. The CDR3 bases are TGTGCCAGCAGCTCGGGACAGCGCACTAGCACAGATACGCAGTATTTT.

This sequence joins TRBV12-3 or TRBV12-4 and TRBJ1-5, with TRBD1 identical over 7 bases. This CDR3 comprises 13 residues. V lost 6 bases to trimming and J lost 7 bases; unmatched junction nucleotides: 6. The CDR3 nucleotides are TGTGCCAGCAGCACACAGGGGCCCCAGCCCCAGCATTTT. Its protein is CASSTQGPQPQHF.

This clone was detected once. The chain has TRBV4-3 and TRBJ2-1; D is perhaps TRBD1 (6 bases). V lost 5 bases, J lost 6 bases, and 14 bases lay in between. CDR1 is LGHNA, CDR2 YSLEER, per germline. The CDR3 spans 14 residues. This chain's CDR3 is CASSDGGSLNEQFF. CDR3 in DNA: TGCGCCAGCAGCGATGGGGGCTCCCTCAATGAGCAGTTCTTC.

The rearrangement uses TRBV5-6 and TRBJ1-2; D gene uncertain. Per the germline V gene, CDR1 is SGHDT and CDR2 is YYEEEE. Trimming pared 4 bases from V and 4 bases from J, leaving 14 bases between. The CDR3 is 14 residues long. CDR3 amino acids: CASSPPGKGYGYTF. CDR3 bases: TGTGCCAGCAGCCCCCCGGGGAAAGGCTATGGCTACACCTTC.

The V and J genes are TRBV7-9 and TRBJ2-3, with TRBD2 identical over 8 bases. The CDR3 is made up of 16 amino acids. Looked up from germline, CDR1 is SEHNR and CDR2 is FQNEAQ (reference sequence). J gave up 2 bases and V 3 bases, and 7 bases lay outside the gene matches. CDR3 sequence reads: CASSLTREGPTDTQYF. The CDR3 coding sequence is TGTGCCAGCAGCTTGACCCGGGAGGGCCCCACAGATACGCAGTATTTT.

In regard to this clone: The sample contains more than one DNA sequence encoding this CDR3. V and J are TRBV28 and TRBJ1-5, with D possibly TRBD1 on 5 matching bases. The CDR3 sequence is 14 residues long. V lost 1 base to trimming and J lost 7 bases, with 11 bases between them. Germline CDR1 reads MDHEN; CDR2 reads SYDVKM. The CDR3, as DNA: TGTGCCAGCAGTTTATTCAGGGTGGGGCAGCCCCAGCATTTT. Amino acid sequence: CASSLFRVGQPQHF.

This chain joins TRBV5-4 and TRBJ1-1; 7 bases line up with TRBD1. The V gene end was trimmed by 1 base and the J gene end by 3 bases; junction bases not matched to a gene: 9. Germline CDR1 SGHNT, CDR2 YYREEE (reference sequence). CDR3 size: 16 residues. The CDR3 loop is CASSLRQGGVDTEAFF. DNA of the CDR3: TGTGCCAGCAGCTTGCGACAGGGCGGGGTCGACACTGAAGCTTTCTTT. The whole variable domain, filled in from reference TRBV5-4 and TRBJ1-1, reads ETGVTQSPTHLIKTRGQQVTLRCSSQSGHNTVSWYQQALGQGPQFIFQYYREEENGRGNFPPRFSGLQFPNYSSELNVNALELDDSALYLCASSLRQGGVDTEAFFGQGTRLTVV.

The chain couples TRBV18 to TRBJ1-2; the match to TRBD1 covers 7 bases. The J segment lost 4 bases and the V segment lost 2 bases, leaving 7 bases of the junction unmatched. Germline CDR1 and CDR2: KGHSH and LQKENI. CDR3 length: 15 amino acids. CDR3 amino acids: CASSPFSTGFYGYTF. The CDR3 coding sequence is TGTGCCAGCTCACCATTCTCGACAGGGTTCTATGGCTACACCTTC.